This is a list of T cell receptor beta chains from one sample in a study of CD8 T cells in Susac syndrome. Each CDR3 protein gets one entry after TCRdb re-called the immunoSEQ multiplex PCR reads with MiXCR. The repertoire has approximately 190,000 distinct CDR3 sequences, 90% to 95% of them found once; the top ten carry 0.093%. The material sequenced was CD4+ T cells from PBMCs. All receptors come from a human donor with multiple sclerosis. Both conserved end residues are trimmed from each CDR3.

v_gene: TRBV7-3; j_gene: TRBJ2-3; CDR3aa: ASSLKGTGGDHTQY
v_gene: TRBV7-2; j_gene: TRBJ2-1; CDR3aa: ASSLNRLAGDEQF
v_gene: TRBV28; j_gene: TRBJ2-5; CDR3aa: ASAGETQY
v_gene: TRBV5-4; j_gene: TRBJ2-5; CDR3aa: ASSSGRETQY
v_gene: TRBV6-5; j_gene: TRBJ1-2; CDR3aa: ASSYSSHYGYT
v_gene: TRBV12-3/TRBV12-4; j_gene: TRBJ1-1; CDR3aa: ASRGQGGTEAF
v_gene: TRBV7-3; j_gene: TRBJ2-3; CDR3aa: ASSLWGLAGVEYTDTQY
v_gene: TRBV29-1; j_gene: TRBJ1-1; CDR3aa: SVPGATMNTEAF
v_gene: TRBV9; j_gene: TRBJ2-7; CDR3aa: ASSVGQGISYEQY
v_gene: TRBV3-1; j_gene: TRBJ1-1; CDR3aa: ASSPGRHMNTEAF
v_gene: TRBV20-1; j_gene: TRBJ2-1; CDR3aa: SARDMRNEQF
v_gene: TRBV11-2; j_gene: TRBJ2-3; CDR3aa: ASSLSRLDTQY
v_gene: TRBV12-3/TRBV12-4; j_gene: TRBJ1-2; CDR3aa: ASSLRRQGGGYT
v_gene: TRBV2; j_gene: TRBJ1-6; CDR3aa: ASRASVSSYNSPLH
v_gene: TRBV28; j_gene: TRBJ1-1; CDR3aa: ASSFLQKSAF
v_gene: TRBV24-1; j_gene: TRBJ1-2; CDR3aa: ATSDGPYGYT
v_gene: TRBV5-1; j_gene: TRBJ1-1; CDR3aa: ASSPRQGARAF
v_gene: TRBV14; j_gene: TRBJ1-2; CDR3aa: ASSVFEGYGYT
v_gene: TRBV30; j_gene: TRBJ1-1; CDR3aa: AWSVLGRAF
v_gene: TRBV3-1; j_gene: TRBJ1-5; CDR3aa: ASSPVLEGQGGNQPQH
v_gene: TRBV7-9; j_gene: TRBJ2-5; CDR3aa: ASSAIGLLQETQY
v_gene: TRBV30; j_gene: TRBJ1-5; CDR3aa: AWGQNSNQPQH